This T cell receptor (beta chain) was captured in a study of CD8 T cells in Susac syndrome. The germline CDR1 and CDR2 sequences are LNHDA and SQIVND (reference sequence). With 5 bases clipped from V and 5 bases from J, the junction kept 5 bases outside the gene matches. The CDR3 runs to 13 residues. Notes on this clonotype: Its antigen is as yet unknown.

Study-level results: By the study's own acknowledgment, its TCR sequencing and HLA analysis included relatively few individuals.

The multiple sclerosis controls consisted of treatment-naive patients with relapsing-remitting disease, either stable or active. TEMRA cells were FACS-enriched, with CD8+ and CD4+ T cells isolated negatively. An amount of RNA that ranged from 0.5 to 1 ug was reverse transcribed with random hexamers. A multiplex approach, immunoSEQ multiplex PCR, amplified TCR beta CDR3 across 54 Vbeta and 13 Jbeta. TCRdb ran MiXCR on the immunoSEQ multiplex PCR reads and lists one entry per CDR3 protein. The sample contains over 350,000 distinct CDR3 sequences, approximately 89% of which appear only once. The sequenced sample consisted of CD8+ T cells from PBMCs. The sequence derives from a human donor with multiple sclerosis. The chain links TRBV19 to TRBJ1-1, with 7 bases that match TRBD1. The CDR3 DNA is TGTGCCAGTAGTGCTTACAGGGGTACTGAAGCTTTCTTT. It codes for CASSAYRGTEAFF.